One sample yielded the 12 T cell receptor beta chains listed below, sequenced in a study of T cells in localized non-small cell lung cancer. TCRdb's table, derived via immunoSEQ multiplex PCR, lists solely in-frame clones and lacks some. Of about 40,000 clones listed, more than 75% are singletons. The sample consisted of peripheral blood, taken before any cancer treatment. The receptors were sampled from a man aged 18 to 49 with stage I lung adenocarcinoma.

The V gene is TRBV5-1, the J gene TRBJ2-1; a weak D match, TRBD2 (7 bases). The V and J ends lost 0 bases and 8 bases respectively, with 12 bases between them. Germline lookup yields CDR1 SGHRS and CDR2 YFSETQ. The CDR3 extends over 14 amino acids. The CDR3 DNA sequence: TGCGCCAGCAGCTTGGGACCGGGGGGCGATGAGCAGTTCTTC. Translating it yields CASSLGPGGDEQFF.

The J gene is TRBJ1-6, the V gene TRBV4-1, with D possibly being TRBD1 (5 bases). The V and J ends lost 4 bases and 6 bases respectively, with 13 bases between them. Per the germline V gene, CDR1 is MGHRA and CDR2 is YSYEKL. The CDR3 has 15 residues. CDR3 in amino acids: CASSPVGVPNSPLHF. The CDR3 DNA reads TGCGCCAGCAGCCCGGTGGGGGTCCCTAATTCACCCCTCCACTTT.

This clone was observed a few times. The CDR3 DNA follows: TGTGCTAGTGGTTTGGGGACTAGCGGGGGGAATGAGCAGTTCTTC. It yields the protein CASGLGTSGGNEQFF. The J gene is TRBJ2-1, the V gene TRBV12-5; TRBD2 agrees at 14 bases. V was pared by 1 base and J by 7 bases, with 0 bases of the junction left unmatched. This CDR3 is 15 amino acids long. Germline CDR1 LGHNT, CDR2 FRNRAP.

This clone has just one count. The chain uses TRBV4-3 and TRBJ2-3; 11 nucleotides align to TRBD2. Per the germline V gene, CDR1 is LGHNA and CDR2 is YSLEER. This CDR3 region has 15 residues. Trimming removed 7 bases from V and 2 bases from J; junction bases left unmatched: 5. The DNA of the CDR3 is TGCGCCAGCACCCAGACTAGCGGGGCCACAGATACGCAGTATTTT. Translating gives CASTQTSGATDTQYF.

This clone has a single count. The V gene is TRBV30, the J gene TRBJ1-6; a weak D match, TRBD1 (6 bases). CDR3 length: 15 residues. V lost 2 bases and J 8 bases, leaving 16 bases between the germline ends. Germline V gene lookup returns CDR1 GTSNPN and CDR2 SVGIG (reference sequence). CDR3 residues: CAWSMGRGGYSPLHF. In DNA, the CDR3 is TGTGCCTGGAGTATGGGCCGAGGGGGGTATTCACCCCTCCACTTT.

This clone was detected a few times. CDR3: CASSLAVTGNYGYTF. CDR3 bases: TGCGCCAGCAGCTTGGCGGTGACAGGGAACTATGGCTACACCTTC. V and J are TRBV5-1 and TRBJ1-2, with 7 bases lining up with TRBD1. CDR3 length: 15 amino acids. V was pared by 0 bases and J by 2 bases, with 4 bases of the junction left unmatched. CDR1 and CDR2 (germline): SGHRS, YFSETQ.

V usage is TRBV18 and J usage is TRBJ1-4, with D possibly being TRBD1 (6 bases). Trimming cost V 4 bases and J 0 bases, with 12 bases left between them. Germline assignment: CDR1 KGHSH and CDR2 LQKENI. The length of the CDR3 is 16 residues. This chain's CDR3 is CASSLSQGTTNEKLFF. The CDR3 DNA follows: TGTGCCAGCTCACTTTCTCAGGGGACAACTAATGAAAAACTGTTTTTT.

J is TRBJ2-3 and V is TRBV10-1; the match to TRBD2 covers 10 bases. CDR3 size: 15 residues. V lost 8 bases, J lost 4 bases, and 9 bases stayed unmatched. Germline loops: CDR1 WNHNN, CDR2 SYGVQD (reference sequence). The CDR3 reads CASLKSGGASDTQYF. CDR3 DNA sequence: TGCGCCAGCTTGAAGAGCGGGGGGGCGTCAGATACGCAGTATTTT.

The CDR3 reads CASSIEGQGGQETQYF. As DNA, the CDR3 is TGTGCCAGTAGTATTGAAGGACAGGGGGGTCAAGAGACCCAGTACTTC. V usage is TRBV19 and J usage is TRBJ2-5; TRBD1 agrees at 10 bases. The CDR3 covers 16 residues. Germline CDR1 is LNHDA and CDR2 is SQIVND (reference sequence). With 3 bases clipped from V and 2 bases from J, the junction kept 6 bases outside the gene matches.

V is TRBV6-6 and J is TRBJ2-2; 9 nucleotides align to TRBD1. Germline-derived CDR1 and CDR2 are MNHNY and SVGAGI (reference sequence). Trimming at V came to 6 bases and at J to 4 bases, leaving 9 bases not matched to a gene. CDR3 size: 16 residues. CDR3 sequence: CASRGQGRRSTGELFF. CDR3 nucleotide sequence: TGTGCCAGCAGGGGACAGGGAAGACGGAGCACCGGGGAGCTGTTTTTT.

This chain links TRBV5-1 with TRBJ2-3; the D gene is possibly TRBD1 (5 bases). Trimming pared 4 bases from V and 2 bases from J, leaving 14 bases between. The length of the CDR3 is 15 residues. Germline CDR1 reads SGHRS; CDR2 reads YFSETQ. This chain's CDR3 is CASSTRQSYTDTQYF. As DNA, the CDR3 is TGCGCCAGCAGCACCCGACAGTCCTACACAGATACGCAGTATTTT.

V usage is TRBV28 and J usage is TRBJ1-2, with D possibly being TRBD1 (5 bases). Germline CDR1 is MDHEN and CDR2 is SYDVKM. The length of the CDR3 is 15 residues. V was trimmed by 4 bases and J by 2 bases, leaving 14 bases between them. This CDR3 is CASSSTSTANYGYTF. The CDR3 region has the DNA TGTGCCAGCAGTTCTACCTCGACAGCGAACTATGGCTACACCTTC.